This passage covers 14 T cell receptor beta chains from one sample sequenced in a study of identical twins (dated by TCRdb to the mid-2010s). Preparation of the library involved 5' RACE. The sequencing machine was an Illumina HiSeq 2000. The raw public reads went through TCRdb reprocessing: fastp at Q25, MiXCR clone calling, in-frame beta chains kept. Each CDR3 protein appears once, grouped with its most common genes and DNA. This sample lists about 890,000 distinct CDR3 sequences; about 12% were detected once. Around 1.5% of the sample comes from the top ten. This sample was shared with a second study, whose subject was yellow fever vaccine responses in identical twins.

The sample taken for sequencing was PBMCs. The receptors were sampled from a woman under 30 in good health.

This clonotype was observed a handful of times. CDR3 protein: CASSFSFNRPTWNSPLHF. The CDR3 bases are TGTGCCAGCAGTTTCTCCTTCAACAGGCCAACCTGGAATTCACCCCTCCACTTT. The rearrangement links TRBV27 to TRBJ1-6, with a tentative D call TRBD1 (5 bases). The CDR3 spans 18 residues. V was pared by 3 bases and J by 7 bases, with 22 bases between. Per the germline V gene, CDR1 is MNHEY and CDR2 is SMNVEV (reference sequence).

In its sample, this clonotype was seen a few times. This chain uses TRBV20-1 with TRBJ2-1; D might be TRBD2 (5 bases). The germline CDR1 and CDR2 sequences are DFQATT and SNEGSKA (reference sequence). The V and J ends lost 0 bases and 6 bases respectively, with 15 bases between them. There are 15 residues in the CDR3. The CDR3 reads CSARDYLKDSNEQFF. The CDR3 DNA follows: TGCAGTGCTAGAGATTACCTCAAGGACTCCAATGAGCAGTTCTTC.

The table lists this clonotype with many counts. The genes are TRBV12-3 or TRBV12-4 and TRBJ2-3, with D perhaps assigned TRBD1 or TRBD2 (5 bases each). V was shortened by 2 bases and J by 2 bases, with 11 bases between the two germline ends. CDR3 length: 15 residues. The DNA for the CDR3 is TGTGCCAGCAGTTTACGGGGCAGCAACACAGATACGCAGTATTTT. It encodes CASSLRGSNTDTQYF.

The V gene is TRBV28, the J gene TRBJ2-2, with 12 bases identical to TRBD2. The CDR3 loop spans 18 amino acids. V dropped 3 bases and J dropped 5; count of bases not matched to a gene: 10. CDR1 and CDR2 from the germline V gene are MDHEN and SYDVKM. CDR3 bases: TGTGCCAGCAGTTTGCCTAGCGGGGGGGCGTATGATACCGGGGAGCTGTTTTTT. Translating it yields CASSLPSGGAYDTGELFF.

This clonotype has a count of ten or more. V usage is TRBV3-1 and J usage is TRBJ2-3, with TRBD2 as a possible D gene (6 bases). This CDR3 comprises 14 residues. The V and J ends lost 3 bases and 6 bases respectively, with 13 bases between them. Germline CDR1 reads LGHDT; CDR2 reads YNNKEL (reference sequence). This CDR3 is CASSHTGRVDTQYF. In DNA form, the CDR3 reads TGTGCCAGCAGCCATACCGGGAGAGTCGATACGCAGTATTTT.

This sequence joins TRBV20-1 and TRBJ2-2; TRBD2 matches at 10 bases. Germline CDR1 is DFQATT and CDR2 is SNEGSKA (reference sequence). The junction had 5 bases not matched to a gene; V was cut back by 4 bases and J by 0 bases. This CDR3 is 16 amino acids long. The CDR3 bases are TGCAGTGCTACCGGGACTAGCGAAACGAACACCGGGGAGCTGTTTTTT. This sequence encodes CSATGTSETNTGELFF.

This CDR3 reads CASSLLSGGVGETQYF. Written as DNA, the CDR3 is TGTGCCAGCAGCCTGCTTAGCGGGGGGGTTGGGGAGACCCAGTACTTC. The chain links TRBV7-2 to TRBJ2-5; TRBD2 aligns across 11 bases. Germline values: CDR1 SGHTA, CDR2 FQGNSA. V shed 5 bases, J shed 5 bases, and the junction held 10 bases outside the gene matches. The CDR3 is 16 residues long. Looking up the rest from reference TRBV7-2 and TRBJ2-5 gives the full variable domain: GAGVSQSPSNKVTEKGKDVELRCDPISGHTALYWYRQSLGQGLEFLIYFQGNSAPDKSGLPSDRFSAERTGGSVSTLTIQRTQQEDSAVYLCASSLLSGGVGETQYFGPGTRLLVL.

In its sample, this clonotype was seen many times. This chain links TRBV12-3 or TRBV12-4 with TRBJ1-5; D is undetermined. The CDR3 length is 15 residues. The V gene lost 7 bases and the J gene lost 4 bases, with 17 bases spanning the gap. CDR3 DNA: TGTGCCAGCACTAAGAGGGAGGCCCCTAATCAGCCCCAGCATTTT. Its protein product is CASTKREAPNQPQHF.

This clonotype was seen repeatedly, ten times or more. The chain couples TRBV10-3 to TRBJ2-3; perhaps TRBD2 as D (5 bases). CDR1 is ENHRY, CDR2 SYGVKD, per germline. Between the trimmed V and J ends, which lost 5 bases and 0 bases, there was a span of 9 bases. CDR3 length equals 14 residues. The CDR3: CAISYGGSTDTQYF. The CDR3 bases are TGTGCCATCAGTTACGGCGGGAGCACAGATACGCAGTATTTT.

The CDR3 DNA is TGTGCCAGCAGCGTAGCCTCTAGCGAGTACAATGAGCAGTTCTTC. Encoded protein: CASSVASSEYNEQFF. The rearrangement uses TRBV9 and TRBJ2-1, with D maybe TRBD2 (6 bases). This CDR3 has 15 amino acids. V was trimmed by 0 bases and J by 4 bases, leaving 11 bases between them. Germline V gene data show CDR1 as SGDLS and CDR2 as YYNGEE.

The sample holds many counts of this clonotype. The chain is built from TRBV11-2 and TRBJ2-5; D might be TRBD2 (5 bases). The CDR3 extends over 15 amino acids. V was cut by 6 bases and J by 5 bases, with 19 bases left in between. The germline gives CDR1 SGHAT, CDR2 FQNNGV. CDR3 amino acids: CASRQPGRGWETQYF. Here the CDR3 DNA reads TGTGCCAGCAGACAACCCGGACGGGGTTGGGAGACCCAGTACTTC.

The chain couples TRBV29-1 to TRBJ2-5, with D perhaps being TRBD1 or TRBD2 (5 bases each). The CDR3 is 19 residues long. V was clipped by 1 base and J by 2 bases, with 26 bases between them. The germline V gene encodes CDR1 SQVTM and CDR2 ANQGSEA. In DNA, the CDR3 is TGCAGCGTTGAAGTGGGACGCCCTGGGGGTCTGACACAACAAGAGACCCAGTACTTC. Amino acid sequence: CSVEVGRPGGLTQQETQYF.

The chain combines TRBV11-2 with TRBJ2-7, with D maybe TRBD1 (5 bases). V shed 5 bases and J shed 6 bases, with 14 bases lying between them. This CDR3 has 13 residues. Per germline, CDR1 SGHAT and CDR2 FQNNGV. CDR3 nucleotide sequence: TGTGCCAGCAGCCCAAATTGGGGCGGCGAGCAGTACTTC. It yields the protein CASSPNWGGEQYF. Drawing the rest from reference TRBV11-2 and TRBJ2-7, the complete variable domain is EAGVAQSPRYKIIEKRQSVAFWCNPISGHATLYWYQQILGQGPKLLIQFQNNGVVDDSQLPKDRFSAERLKGVDSTLKIQPAKLEDSAVYLCASSPNWGGEQYFGPGTRLTVT.

V gene TRBV5-1 combines with J gene TRBJ2-3; D possibly corresponds to TRBD2 (5 bases). CDR3 size: 17 residues. Germline V gene data show CDR1 as SGHRS and CDR2 as YFSETQ. V lost 0 bases and J 0 bases, leaving 14 bases between the germline ends. CDR3 nucleotide sequence: TGCGCCAGCAGCTTGGTGGTTTCGAGGGTTAGCACAGATACGCAGTATTTT. Translation: CASSLVVSRVSTDTQYF.